In its sample, the clone carrying this T cell receptor (beta chain) was seen a few times. No antigen is known for it. From germline, CDR1 is MNHEY and CDR2 SVGAGI. With V trimmed by 4 bases and J by 7 bases, 7 bases remained unmatched. This CDR3 has 15 residues. The study reverse transcribed the entire isolated RNA, so it sequenced expressed TCRB transcripts. Using immunoSEQ multiplex PCR, the repertoire was profiled, and TCRdb retains in-frame clones only, with some absent. Here the sample spans more than 300,000 clones, about a tenth being singletons. This sample was included in a study of beta chain features in type 1 diabetes. The study, taken as a whole, reports: VDJ junctions from patients with type 1 diabetes contained fewer insertions and more deletions. Type 1 diabetes patients had TCRB CDR3s that were shorter (moderately but significantly so) in all four CD4+ subsets. Although PCR might favor shorter templates, it would do so equally in patients and controls.

V gene TRBV6-5 combines with J gene TRBJ1-6; 7 bases are shared with TRBD1. The material sequenced was central memory CD4+ T cells from blood. The TCR originated in a man younger than 45 with type 1 diabetes. In nucleotides, the CDR3 is TGTGCCAGCAGTTCCCCGACAGGGTGGAATTCACCCCTCCACTTT. Translated, it gives CASSSPTGWNSPLHF.